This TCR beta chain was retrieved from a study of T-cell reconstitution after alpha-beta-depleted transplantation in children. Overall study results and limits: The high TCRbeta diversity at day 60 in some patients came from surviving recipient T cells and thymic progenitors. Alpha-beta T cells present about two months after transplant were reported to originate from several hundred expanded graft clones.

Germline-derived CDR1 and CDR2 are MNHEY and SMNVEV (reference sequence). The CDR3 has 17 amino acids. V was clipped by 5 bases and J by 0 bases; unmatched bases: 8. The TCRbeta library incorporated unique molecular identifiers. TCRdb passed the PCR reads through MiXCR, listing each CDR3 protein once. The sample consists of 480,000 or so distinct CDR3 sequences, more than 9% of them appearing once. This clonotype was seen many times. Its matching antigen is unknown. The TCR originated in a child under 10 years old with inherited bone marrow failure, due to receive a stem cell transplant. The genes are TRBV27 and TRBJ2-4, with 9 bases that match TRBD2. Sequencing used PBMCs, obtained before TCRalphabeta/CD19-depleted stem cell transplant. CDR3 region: CASSRAGGPLAKNIQYF. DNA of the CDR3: TGTGCCAGCAGTCGAGCGGGAGGTCCCCTAGCCAAAAACATTCAGTACTTC.